The 24 T cell receptor beta chains below come from one sample, sequenced in a study of blood T cell repertoires in COVID-19. The repertoire was sequenced with immunoSEQ multiplex PCR; TCRdb's copy has only in-frame clones and lacks some. Of hundreds of thousands of clones in the sample, roughly 90% were seen once. Source material: peripheral blood. The receptors shown here come from a man aged 18 to 35 with COVID-19, enrolled during active disease.

This sequence joins TRBV4-2 and TRBJ2-7; a weak D match, TRBD1 (7 bases). Germline CDR1 and CDR2: LGHNA and YNFKEQ. This CDR3 has 16 amino acids. The V end lost 2 bases, the J end lost 2 bases, and 16 bases lay between the germline ends. The CDR3 DNA reads as TGTGCCAGCAGCCAACCCAAGGGGGCGGGAACCTACGAGCAGTACTTC. It yields the protein CASSQPKGAGTYEQYF.

The chain combines TRBV6-5 with TRBJ2-5; 9 bases fit TRBD1. The ends lost 7 bases at V and 4 bases at J; junction bases unmatched: 7. The CDR3 covers 14 residues. The germline CDR1 and CDR2 sequences are MNHEY and SVGAGI. In DNA form, the CDR3 reads TGTGCCAGCATCTTGCACAGGGGGCGAGAGACCCAGTACTTC. It is translated as CASILHRGRETQYF.

V gene TRBV6-5 combines with J gene TRBJ1-2; 7 bases line up with TRBD1. CDR1 is MNHEY and CDR2 is SVGAGI in the germline V gene. The CDR3 runs to 13 residues. V trimming: 10 bases; J trimming: 5 bases; junction bases outside the gene matches: 10. The CDR3 protein is CATRDRVVYGYTF. CDR3 DNA: TGTGCCACAAGAGACAGGGTGGTTTATGGCTACACCTTC.

This chain joins TRBV6-5 and TRBJ1-5; TRBD1 might be the D (5 bases). Trimming took off 5 bases at V and 7 bases at J, with 9 bases between the two ends. Looked up from germline, CDR1 is MNHEY and CDR2 is SVGAGI. CDR3 length: 12 amino acids. The CDR3 nucleotides are TGTGCCAGCAGTATAGGGGCCCAGCCCCAGCATTTT. This translates into CASSIGAQPQHF.

This chain connects TRBV6-6 to TRBJ2-1; weak D call: TRBD2 (6 bases). CDR1 and CDR2 from the germline V gene are MNHNY and SVGAGI (reference sequence). The CDR3 totals 15 residues. The V and J ends lost 2 bases and 8 bases respectively, with 16 bases between them. CDR3 nucleotides: TGTGCCAGCAGTTACGGGGTGGGGGGAGGCCATGAGCAGTTCTTC. It codes for CASSYGVGGGHEQFF.

The chain recombines TRBV9 with TRBJ1-4; 7 nucleotides align to TRBD1. This CDR3 contains 15 residues. CDR1 is SGDLS and CDR2 is YYNGEE in the germline V gene. The V gene end was trimmed by 5 bases and the J gene end by 5 bases; junction bases not matched to a gene: 9. CDR3: CASRTGQADNEKLFF. The CDR3 coding sequence is TGTGCCAGCAGAACAGGACAGGCCGACAATGAAAAACTGTTTTTT.

The J gene is TRBJ1-2, the V gene TRBV6-6; D not resolved. V dropped 0 bases and J dropped 4 bases, with 15 bases sitting between them. CDR3 size: 16 residues. Germline V CDR1 and CDR2: MNHNY, SVGAGI (reference sequence). The CDR3, as DNA: TGTGCCAGCAGTTACTCGAGGAGGGAATTTGGCTATGGCTACACCTTC. Protein sequence: CASSYSRREFGYGYTF.

V and J are TRBV21-1 and TRBJ2-1; the DNA was not compared with TRBD2, the D call given in the table. TRBV21-1 constitutes a pseudogene. The CDR3 is 15 residues long. The CDR3 nucleotides read TGTGCCAGCAGCAAACAGCGGGGGCCATACAATGAGCAGTTCTTC. As protein: CASSKQRGPYNEQFF.

V is TRBV15 and J is TRBJ2-3; 12 bases line up with TRBD2. Germline CDR1 and CDR2: LNHNV and YYDKDF (reference sequence). V was clipped by 3 bases and J by 2 bases; unmatched bases: 6. The CDR3 loop spans 17 amino acids. CDR3 sequence (DNA): TGTGCCACCAGCAGGACACTAGCGGGAGGTATCACAGATACGCAGTATTTT. Amino acid sequence: CATSRTLAGGITDTQYF.

V and J are TRBV7-2 and TRBJ2-1, with 8 bases aligning to TRBD2. The junction had 6 bases not matched to a gene; V was cut back by 1 base and J by 7 bases. Germline CDR1 and CDR2: SGHTA and FQGNSA. The CDR3 spans 15 residues. The CDR3 coding sequence is TGTGCCAGCAGCTTAGAGGCGGGAGGAAGGAATGAGCAGTTCTTC. Residues: CASSLEAGGRNEQFF.

This rearrangement joins TRBV7-9 to TRBJ2-5, with D perhaps TRBD1 (6 bases). Trimming took 5 bases from V and 5 from J, leaving 15 bases between them. The length of the CDR3 is 14 residues. Germline loops: CDR1 SEHNR, CDR2 FQNEAQ (reference sequence). The CDR3 here is CASSPMGALETQYF. The DNA for the CDR3 is TGTGCCAGCAGCCCAATGGGGGCGTTGGAGACCCAGTACTTC.

This chain uses TRBV3-1 (or the pseudogene TRBV3-2) with TRBJ2-7; TRBD1 matches at 7 bases. The germline gives CDR1 LGHDT, CDR2 YNNKEL (reference sequence). The CDR3 loop spans 14 amino acids. The J segment lost 7 bases and the V segment lost 2 bases, leaving 8 bases of the junction unmatched. The CDR3 nucleotides read TGTGCCAGCAGCCAATACGGGACCAGGGGGGAGCAGTACTTC. As protein: CASSQYGTRGEQYF.

The CDR3 region has the DNA TGTGCCAGCAGCGTAGGCGCCGGTAATGAGCAGTTCTTC. The encoded protein is CASSVGAGNEQFF. The rearrangement uses TRBV9 and TRBJ2-1, with D unresolved. The V gene lost 0 bases and the J gene lost 7 bases, with 8 bases spanning the gap. The CDR3 length is 13 residues. The germline CDR1 and CDR2 sequences are SGDLS and YYNGEE.

This clone was seen once. Other DNA sequences in the same sample also yield this CDR3. The chain carries TRBV7-9 and TRBJ1-2; 9 bases fit TRBD1. Germline-derived CDR1 and CDR2 are SEHNR and FQNEAQ (reference sequence). Trimming at V came to 5 bases and at J to 2 bases, leaving 3 bases not matched to a gene. There are 14 residues in the CDR3. CDR3 loop: CASSLGTGNYGYTF. The CDR3 DNA follows: TGTGCCAGCAGCCTAGGGACAGGGAACTATGGCTACACCTTC.

The chain employs TRBV11-2 and TRBJ2-7; possible D gene TRBD2, 6 bases. V lost 4 bases to trimming and J lost 4 bases, with 14 bases between them. Per the germline V gene, CDR1 is SGHAT and CDR2 is FQNNGV. The CDR3 loop spans 14 amino acids. CDR3 loop: CASSWTGDSYEQYF. CDR3 sequence (DNA): TGTGCCAGCAGCTGGACGGGGGATTCGTACGAGCAGTACTTC. Drawing the rest from reference TRBV11-2 and TRBJ2-7, the complete variable domain is EAGVAQSPRYKIIEKRQSVAFWCNPISGHATLYWYQQILGQGPKLLIQFQNNGVVDDSQLPKDRFSAERLKGVDSTLKIQPAKLEDSAVYLCASSWTGDSYEQYFGPGTRLTVT.

The chain carries TRBV25-1 and TRBJ2-5, with 9 bases that match TRBD1. CDR1 and CDR2 (germline): MGHDK, SYGVNS. The length of the CDR3 is 16 residues. Germline trimming cut 4 bases from V and 0 bases from J; bases unmatched to any gene: 6. The CDR3 loop is CASSGLGTGHQETQYF. The CDR3, as DNA: TGTGCCAGCAGTGGGCTCGGGACAGGGCACCAAGAGACCCAGTACTTC.

The chain combines TRBV9 with TRBJ2-5; 13 bases agree with TRBD2. Per the germline V gene, CDR1 is SGDLS and CDR2 is YYNGEE. V was clipped by 0 bases and J by 1 base; unmatched bases: 3. CDR3 length equals 17 residues. The CDR3, as DNA: TGTGCCAGCAGCGTAGGGGGACTAGCGGGGACCCAAGAGACCCAGTACTTC. Protein: CASSVGGLAGTQETQYF.

The genes are TRBV19 and TRBJ1-5, with D unclear. Trimming removed 1 base at V and 0 bases at J, with 10 bases between. The CDR3 length is 16 residues. CDR1 and CDR2 (germline): LNHDA, SQIVND (reference sequence). The CDR3 nucleotides are TGTGCCAGTAGTATAGGGGGAGGGTTTAGCAATCAGCCCCAGCATTTT. Protein: CASSIGGGFSNQPQHF.

As DNA, the CDR3 is TGTGCCAGCAGCGTAGTTAACGGGGAGCTGTTTTTT. Residues: CASSVVNGELFF. The J gene is TRBJ2-2, the V gene TRBV9; the D is unclear. CDR1 and CDR2 (germline): SGDLS, YYNGEE. V lost 0 bases and J lost 7, with 4 bases in between. The CDR3 is 12 amino acids.

V usage is TRBV18 and J usage is TRBJ1-1, with a possible D match to TRBD1 (5 bases). Per the germline V gene, CDR1 is KGHSH and CDR2 is LQKENI. V lost 4 bases, J lost 0 bases, and 9 bases lay in between. CDR3 size: 14 residues. The CDR3 DNA reads as TGTGCCAGCTCACTACAGGTTATGAACACTGAAGCTTTCTTT. Protein: CASSLQVMNTEAFF.

This clone was detected once. J is TRBJ1-3 and V is TRBV15; 7 positions match TRBD1. CDR3 size: 15 residues. The trim removed 1 base at V and 4 bases at J, leaving 4 bases unmatched. Germline CDR1 and CDR2: LNHNV and YYDKDF (reference sequence). This CDR3 is CATSRGVQGGNTIYF. The CDR3 nucleotides read TGTGCCACCAGCAGAGGAGTACAGGGGGGAAACACCATATATTTT.

The chain couples TRBV5-4 to TRBJ2-2; TRBD1 agrees at 9 bases. Losses at the gene ends were 2 bases for V and 1 base for J; bases not matched to a gene: 3. The CDR3 extends over 16 amino acids. Germline CDR1 SGHNT, CDR2 YYREEE (reference sequence). CDR3: CASSFPGQGNTGELFF. CDR3 DNA: TGTGCCAGCAGCTTTCCGGGACAGGGGAACACCGGGGAGCTGTTTTTT. The variable domain in full, with the rest retrieved from reference TRBV5-4 and TRBJ2-2, is ETGVTQSPTHLIKTRGQQVTLRCSSQSGHNTVSWYQQALGQGPQFIFQYYREEENGRGNFPPRFSGLQFPNYSSELNVNALELDDSALYLCASSFPGQGNTGELFFGEGSRLTVL.

The genes are TRBV21-1 and TRBJ2-7; the DNA was not used to check the table's D call, TRBD1. TRBV21-1 is reported as a pseudogene. The CDR3 extends over 13 amino acids. The CDR3 loop reads CASPDRGTYEQYF. The CDR3 DNA sequence: TGTGCCAGCCCGGACAGGGGCACCTACGAGCAGTACTTC.

A few counts support this clone. The chain recombines TRBV6-4 with TRBJ2-3; 10 bases line up with TRBD1. The CDR3 loop spans 15 amino acids. With V trimmed by 4 bases and J by 1 base, 2 bases remained unmatched. Germline CDR1 and CDR2: MRHNA and SNTAGT. The CDR3 region has the DNA TGTGCCAGCAGTGCCGGGACAGGGGGCACAGATACGCAGTATTTT. It encodes CASSAGTGGTDTQYF.